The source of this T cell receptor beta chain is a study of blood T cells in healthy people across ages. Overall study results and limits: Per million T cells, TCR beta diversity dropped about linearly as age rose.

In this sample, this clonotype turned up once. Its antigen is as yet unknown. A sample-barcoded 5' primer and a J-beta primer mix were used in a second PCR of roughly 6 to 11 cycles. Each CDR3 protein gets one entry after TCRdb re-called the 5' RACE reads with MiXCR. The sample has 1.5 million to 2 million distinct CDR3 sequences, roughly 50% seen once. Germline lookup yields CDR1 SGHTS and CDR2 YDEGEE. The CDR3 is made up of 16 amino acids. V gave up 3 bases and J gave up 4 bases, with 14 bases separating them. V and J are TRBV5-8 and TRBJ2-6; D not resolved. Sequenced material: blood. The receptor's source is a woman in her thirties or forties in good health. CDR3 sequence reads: CASSSYREIGANVLTF. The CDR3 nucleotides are TGTGCCAGCAGCTCGTACCGAGAGATCGGGGCCAACGTCCTGACTTTC.